One sample yielded the 21 T cell receptor beta chains listed below, sequenced in a study of cytomegalovirus exposure and HLA in healthy donors (dated by TCRdb to about 2017). Receptor libraries were prepared by the immunoSEQ multiplex PCR assay. For the multiplex PCR, a mixture combining 60 forward primers for TCR Vbeta segments and 13 reverse primers for TCR Jbeta segments was used. TCRdb stores this immuneACCESS table with in-frame sequences only. Part of the clones is absent; in the studies checked, under half of the shortfall reflects unresolved V genes, and no reason is known for the rest. The sample profile shows about 150,000 clones; more than 7.5% of them were found once. The ten largest clones take up about 1.9% of the sample. The sample was PBMCs. Every receptor here comes from a man aged 50 to 59 in good health and CMV-seronegative.

The gene calls are TRBV10-3 and TRBJ1-1, with D unclear. The CDR3 consists of 15 residues. Germline V gives CDR1 ENHRY, CDR2 SYGVKD. With 3 bases removed from V and 1 base from J, the gap between germline ends came to 12 bases. The CDR3: CAISDSGRWNTEAFF. The CDR3 nucleotides read TGTGCCATCAGTGACTCTGGCAGGTGGAACACTGAAGCTTTCTTT.

The CDR3 sequence: CASSLWTGWDTEAFF. DNA for the CDR3: TGTGCCAGCAGCCTATGGACAGGGTGGGACACTGAAGCTTTCTTT. The genes are TRBV9 and TRBJ1-1, with TRBD1 matching over 8 bases. J gave up 3 bases and V 4 bases, and 8 bases lay outside the gene matches. Germline-derived CDR1 and CDR2 are SGDLS and YYNGEE. The CDR3 sequence is 15 residues long.

This clone was counted between two and nine times. The chain carries TRBV28 and TRBJ2-5, with 9 nucleotides matching TRBD2. There are 15 residues in the CDR3. CDR1 is MDHEN and CDR2 is SYDVKM in the germline V gene. The J segment lost 4 bases and the V segment lost 5 bases, leaving 8 bases of the junction unmatched. The CDR3 sequence is CASSRGGSGRETQYF. The DNA for the CDR3 is TGTGCCAGCAGTCGGGGAGGTAGCGGGAGAGAGACCCAGTACTTC.

This clone was observed a handful of times. The V gene is TRBV2, the J gene TRBJ1-6, with D unresolved. The V end was cut by 7 bases, the J end by 10 bases, with 11 bases between. This CDR3 region has 12 residues. Germline CDR1 and CDR2: SNHLY and FYNNEI. CDR3 residues: CASTQTGSPLHF. CDR3 DNA: TGTGCCAGCACTCAGACGGGGTCACCCCTCCACTTT.

The CDR3 sequence is CASSLELQGRLTNEKLFF. CDR3 sequence (DNA): TGCGCCAGCAGCTTGGAACTACAGGGGAGGTTGACTAATGAAAAACTGTTTTTT. V and J are TRBV5-1 and TRBJ1-4; 7 positions match TRBD1. V lost 0 bases to trimming and J lost 2 bases; unmatched junction nucleotides: 10. This CDR3 spans 18 amino acids. Germline loops: CDR1 SGHRS, CDR2 YFSETQ.

This chain joins TRBV9 and TRBJ2-7; 9 bases align to TRBD2. The ends lost 0 bases at V and 6 bases at J; junction bases unmatched: 4. This CDR3 comprises 14 residues. CDR1 is SGDLS, CDR2 YYNGEE, per germline. The CDR3 region is CASSVVAGEFEQYF. CDR3 sequence (DNA): TGTGCCAGCAGCGTAGTAGCGGGGGAGTTCGAGCAGTACTTC.

This clone was recorded a few times. This chain links TRBV6-6 with TRBJ1-1; D remains ambiguous. The CDR3 has 13 amino acids. In germline, CDR1 is MNHNY, CDR2 SVGAGI (reference sequence). V lost 2 bases and J lost 3, with 7 bases in between. CDR3 residues: CASSYDKDTEAFF. Written as DNA, the CDR3 is TGTGCCAGCAGTTACGACAAAGACACTGAAGCTTTCTTT.

The chain has TRBV5-1 and TRBJ1-4; TRBD1 might be the D (5 bases). This CDR3 comprises 14 residues. V was clipped by 0 bases and J by 4 bases, with 7 bases between them. The germline gives CDR1 SGHRS, CDR2 YFSETQ. The CDR3 is CASSLGQNNEKLFF. In DNA, the CDR3 is TGCGCCAGCAGCTTGGGACAGAATAATGAAAAACTGTTTTTT.

This clone came up a few times. This rearrangement joins TRBV2 to TRBJ2-7, with 8 bases aligning to TRBD2. With 6 bases clipped from V and 7 bases from J, the junction kept 11 bases outside the gene matches. The CDR3 covers 14 residues. The germline CDR1 and CDR2 sequences are SNHLY and FYNNEI. Here the CDR3 DNA reads TGTGCCAGCAGGGGGGGACTAGGGGCGGGAGAGCAGTACTTC. As protein: CASRGGLGAGEQYF.

This clone was counted between two and nine times. This chain uses TRBV2 with TRBJ2-2; 7 bases map to TRBD1. Trimming cost V 4 bases and J 2 bases; bases outside gene matches: 4. The CDR3 consists of 15 residues. Germline-derived CDR1 and CDR2 are SNHLY and FYNNEI. CDR3: CASSARQGNTGELFF. CDR3 DNA: TGTGCCAGCAGTGCGCGACAGGGTAACACCGGGGAGCTGTTTTTT. The complete variable domain, with remaining parts taken from reference TRBV2 and TRBJ2-2, reads EPEVTQTPSHQVTQMGQEVILRCVPISNHLYFYWYRQILGQKVEFLVSFYNNEISEKSEIFDDQFSVERPDGSNFTLKIRSTKLEDSAMYFCASSARQGNTGELFFGEGSRLTVL.

V usage is TRBV2 and J usage is TRBJ2-5; no definite D call. Judging by the DNA end, TRBJ2-7 fits better; the J call may be wrong. Per germline, CDR1 SNHLY and CDR2 FYNNEI. This CDR3 spans 11 amino acids. The CDR3 is CASKRDYEQYF. The CDR3 DNA reads as TGTGCCAGCAAGAGAGACTACGAGCAGTACTTC.

As for this clone: Germline is not matched at one junction end, which may reflect a read error. The CDR3 bases are TGTGCCAGCAGCTTAGGAGGGCAATCCTACGAGCAGTCCTTC. This gives the protein CASSLGGQSYEQSF. The chain uses TRBV11-2 and TRBJ2-7, with D possibly matching TRBD2 (5 bases). CDR1 and CDR2 from the germline V gene are SGHAT and FQNNGV. The CDR3 is 14 amino acids.

This clone came up a few times. This rearrangement joins TRBV5-6 to TRBJ1-4, with 10 bases fitting TRBD1. This CDR3 contains 16 residues. V lost 1 base to trimming and J lost 8 bases; unmatched junction nucleotides: 8. Germline V CDR1 and CDR2: SGHDT, YYEEEE. The CDR3 DNA reads as TGTGCCAGCAGCTTGAAAGTAGGGGGACAGGGGGAAAAACTGTTTTTT. As protein: CASSLKVGGQGEKLFF.

The genes are TRBV5-6 and TRBJ2-5; possibly TRBD1 for D (6 bases). Per the germline V gene, CDR1 is SGHDT and CDR2 is YYEEEE. The CDR3 runs to 16 residues. V was clipped by 3 bases and J by 2 bases, with 17 bases between them. Here the CDR3 reads CASSSVTGSNQETQYF. Here the CDR3 DNA reads TGTGCCAGCAGCTCGGTGACAGGTTCAAATCAAGAGACCCAGTACTTC.

This rearrangement joins TRBV7-9 to TRBJ1-4, with D possibly matching TRBD1 (5 bases). V was trimmed by 5 bases and J by 8 bases, leaving 12 bases between them. Germline-derived CDR1 and CDR2 are SEHNR and FQNEAQ (reference sequence). CDR3 size: 13 residues. The CDR3 loop is CASSPGFREKLFF. The CDR3 DNA follows: TGTGCCAGCAGCCCAGGGTTTCGCGAAAAACTGTTTTTT.

This clone was observed a few times. One end of the junction is discordant with germline, which a read error may explain. The rearrangement links TRBV5-1 to TRBJ1-1; D uncertain. This CDR3 has 13 amino acids. The germline V gene has CDR1 SGHRS and CDR2 YFSETQ. CDR3 nucleotide sequence: TGTGCCAGCGGTGGAGTTCCGAACACTGAAGCTTTCTTT. It is translated as CASGGVPNTEAFF.

This chain joins TRBV5-1 and TRBJ1-6; 11 nucleotides line up with TRBD1. The CDR3 extends over 20 amino acids. The J segment lost 5 bases and the V segment lost 0 bases, leaving 13 bases of the junction unmatched. CDR1 and CDR2 (germline): SGHRS, YFSETQ. The CDR3 here is CASSLGDRGKLWTNNSPLHF. CDR3 DNA sequence: TGCGCCAGCAGCTTGGGGGACAGGGGGAAACTCTGGACAAATAATTCACCCCTCCACTTT.

V gene TRBV18 combines with J gene TRBJ2-4; maybe TRBD1 (5 bases). CDR3 length equals 16 residues. The V gene's germline CDR1 is KGHSH and CDR2 LQKENI. Trimming cost V 1 base and J 0 bases, with 10 bases left between them. Here the CDR3 reads CASSPQRQLAKNIQYF. The CDR3 DNA is TGTGCCAGCTCACCACAACGACAGCTAGCCAAAAACATTCAGTACTTC.

The chain carries TRBV7-2 and TRBJ2-7, with D tentatively TRBD2 (6 bases). This CDR3 comprises 14 residues. In germline, CDR1 is SGHTA, CDR2 FQGNSA. The V end was cut by 0 bases, the J end by 4 bases, with 10 bases between. CDR3 amino acids: CASSLAGGGYEQYF. DNA for the CDR3: TGTGCCAGCAGCTTAGCGGGGGGTGGATACGAGCAGTACTTC. The complete variable domain, with remaining parts taken from reference TRBV7-2 and TRBJ2-7, reads GAGVSQSPSNKVTEKGKDVELRCDPISGHTALYWYRQSLGQGLEFLIYFQGNSAPDKSGLPSDRFSAERTGGSVSTLTIQRTQQEDSAVYLCASSLAGGGYEQYFGPGTRLTVT.

The sample holds a few counts of this clone. The chain links TRBV19 to TRBJ2-1; a possible D gene is TRBD2 (5 bases). This CDR3 spans 15 amino acids. Germline CDR1 is LNHDA and CDR2 is SQIVND (reference sequence). V lost 7 bases to trimming and J lost 0 bases, with 13 bases between them. The chain's CDR3 is CASNERRSSYNEQFF. The CDR3 bases are TGTGCCAGTAACGAGCGGAGGAGCTCCTACAATGAGCAGTTCTTC.

This clone was seen only a few times. The chain couples TRBV10-3 to TRBJ1-2; 7 positions match TRBD1. CDR3 size: 16 residues. Trimming took 2 bases from V and 5 from J; bases not matched to a gene: 11. Germline lookup yields CDR1 ENHRY and CDR2 SYGVKD. In DNA, the CDR3 is TGTGCCATCAGTGAGGGGCGGACAGGTTCTGGGTATGGCTACACCTTC. Amino acid sequence: CAISEGRTGSGYGYTF.